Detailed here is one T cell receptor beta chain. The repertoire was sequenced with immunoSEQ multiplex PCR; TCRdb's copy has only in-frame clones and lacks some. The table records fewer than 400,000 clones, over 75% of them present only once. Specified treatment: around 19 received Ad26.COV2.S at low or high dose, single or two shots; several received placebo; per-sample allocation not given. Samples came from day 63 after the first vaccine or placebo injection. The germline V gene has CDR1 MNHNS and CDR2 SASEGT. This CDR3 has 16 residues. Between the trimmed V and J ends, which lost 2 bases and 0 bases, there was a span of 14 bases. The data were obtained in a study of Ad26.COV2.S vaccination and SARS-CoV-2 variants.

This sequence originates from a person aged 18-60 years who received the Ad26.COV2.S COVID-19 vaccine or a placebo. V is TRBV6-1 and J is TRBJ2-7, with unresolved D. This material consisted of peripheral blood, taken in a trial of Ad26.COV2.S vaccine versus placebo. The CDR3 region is CASSERFPGRSYEQYF. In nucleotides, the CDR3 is TGTGCCAGCAGTGAACGGTTCCCAGGTCGCTCCTACGAGCAGTACTTC.